Listed here are 8 T cell receptor beta chains from one sample, sequenced in a study of OX40 agonist ivuxolimab in advanced cancers. Library construction relied on the immunoSEQ multiplex PCR assay. TCRdb carries this immuneACCESS record with in-frame sequences only. Its versions omit some clonotypes, under half of them owing to an unresolved V gene in the studies checked, with the rest unexplained. The sample table contains 90,000 or so clones; only one count was recorded for approximately 89% of them. The ten largest make up under 0.35% of the sample. Sequencing used CD4+ or CD8+ T cells sorted from blood, obtained in a trial of the OX40 agonist ivuxolimab. The receptors come from an adult with an advanced solid tumor such as melanoma, head and neck, liver or kidney cancer.

This sequence joins TRBV6-1 and TRBJ1-5, with D possibly being TRBD1 (5 bases). V was pared by 11 bases and J by 5 bases, with 16 bases between. The CDR3 sequence is 13 residues long. Per the germline V gene, CDR1 is MNHNS and CDR2 is SASEGT. For the CDR3, the DNA is TGTGCCTGTGGGGGTCCGGGGGATCAGCCCCAGCATTTT. Amino acid sequence: CACGGPGDQPQHF.

This chain joins TRBV7-9 and TRBJ1-2, with a possible D match to TRBD1 (5 bases). V lost 9 bases and J 3 bases, leaving 14 bases between the germline ends. Per the germline V gene, CDR1 is SEHNR and CDR2 is FQNEAQ (reference sequence). This CDR3 is built from 13 residues. CDR3 amino acids: CASKTDYHYGYTF. The CDR3 DNA reads TGTGCCAGTAAGACAGACTACCACTATGGCTACACCTTC. The whole variable domain, filled in from reference TRBV7-9 and TRBJ1-2, reads DTGVSQNPRHKITKRGQNVTFRCDPISEHNRLYWYRQTLGQGPEFLTYFQNEAQLEKSRLLSDRFSAERPKGSFSTLEIQRTEQGDSAMYLCASKTDYHYGYTFGSGTRLTVV.

The chain recombines TRBV5-1 with TRBJ1-1; D gene unclear. CDR1 and CDR2 from the germline V gene are SGHRS and YFSETQ. Deletions cut 2 bases from V and 5 bases from J, with 10 bases between. This CDR3 has 13 amino acids. The CDR3 DNA reads TGCGCCAGCAGCTTAGGAGGGTTGACTGAAGCTTTCTTT. Amino acid sequence: CASSLGGLTEAFF.

Only a few counts were recorded for this clone. V is TRBV15 and J is TRBJ1-1; 10 positions match TRBD1. This CDR3 region has 18 residues. CDR1 LNHNV and CDR2 YYDKDF come from the germline V gene (reference sequence). The V segment lost 8 bases and the J segment 4 bases; nucleotides outside the gene matches: 19. CDR3 loop: CATSLGFYGQGDGTEAFF. The CDR3 region has the DNA TGTGCCACCTCCCTTGGGTTTTACGGACAGGGGGACGGCACTGAAGCTTTCTTT.

The genes are TRBV5-1 and TRBJ2-1, with 8 bases identical to TRBD2. The CDR3 extends over 15 amino acids. V lost 2 bases to trimming and J lost 7 bases; unmatched junction nucleotides: 8. From germline, CDR1 is SGHRS and CDR2 YFSETQ. This CDR3 reads CASSFGSGRGNEQFF. The CDR3 nucleotides are TGCGCCAGCAGCTTTGGAAGCGGGAGAGGAAATGAGCAGTTCTTC.

The DNA for the CDR3 is TGTGCCAGCAGCTTATTAGCCCGTAGCAATCAGCCCCAGCATTTT. It encodes CASSLLARSNQPQHF. The chain recombines TRBV7-2 with TRBJ1-5, with no clear D. The length of the CDR3 is 15 residues. The germline V gene has CDR1 SGHTA and CDR2 FQGNSA. V was clipped by 2 bases and J by 0 bases, with 8 bases between them.

The chain combines TRBV7-3 with TRBJ2-3; D call uncertain. Germline CDR1 SGHTA, CDR2 FQGTGA. With 7 bases removed from V and 4 bases from J, the gap between germline ends came to 15 bases. The CDR3 sequence is 14 residues long. As DNA, the CDR3 is TGTGCCAGCAAGAGCAGCCTCTTATCAGATACGCAGTATTTT. Its translation is CASKSSLLSDTQYF.

A single count supports this clone. V usage is TRBV6-4 and J usage is TRBJ2-3, with D possibly matching TRBD2 (5 bases). V lost 3 bases and J 9 bases, leaving 13 bases between the germline ends. There are 13 residues in the CDR3. Germline V CDR1 and CDR2: MRHNA, SNTAGT. CDR3 bases: TGTGCCAGCAGTGAATCGTCTGGCGGGACGCAGTATTTT. Protein sequence: CASSESSGGTQYF.